This TCR beta chain derives from a study of a mutant IDH1 vaccine in newly diagnosed glioma. Looking at the study overall: Patients' prior therapy spanned radiotherapy, temozolomide, or both; most underwent both.

Profiling relied on immunoSEQ multiplex PCR, and the TCRdb table lists in-frame clones only, not all of them. This table holds 50,000 to 70,000 clones, 65% to 75% found once. Deletions cut 6 bases from V and 0 bases from J, with 14 bases between. From germline, CDR1 is MGHDK and CDR2 SYGVNS. This CDR3 has 15 amino acids. On this clone itself: Its antigen is not known.

Indicated time point: week 35, safety follow-up. It was 300 ug of mutant IDH1 20-mer peptide that made up each vaccine dose, given with topical imiquimod. This sample comprised PBMCs, obtained from a glioma patient whose treatment included an IDH1 peptide vaccine. The sequence derives from a man aged 50 to 59 with glioma. V usage is TRBV25-1 and J usage is TRBJ1-1; no reliable D call. The CDR3, as DNA: TGTGCCAGCAGCTCTCCTGCTGAGGTGAACACTGAAGCTTTCTTT. This gives the protein CASSSPAEVNTEAFF.